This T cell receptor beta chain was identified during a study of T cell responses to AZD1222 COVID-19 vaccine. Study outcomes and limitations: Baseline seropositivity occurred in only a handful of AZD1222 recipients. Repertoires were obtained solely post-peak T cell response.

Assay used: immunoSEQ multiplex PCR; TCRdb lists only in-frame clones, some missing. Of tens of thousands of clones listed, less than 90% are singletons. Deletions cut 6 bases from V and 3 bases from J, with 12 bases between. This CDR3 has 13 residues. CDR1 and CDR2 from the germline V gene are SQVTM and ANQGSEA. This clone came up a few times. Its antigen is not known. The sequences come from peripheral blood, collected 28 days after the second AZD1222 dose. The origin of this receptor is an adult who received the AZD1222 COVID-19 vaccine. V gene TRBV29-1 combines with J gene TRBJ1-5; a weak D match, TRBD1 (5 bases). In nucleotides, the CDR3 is TGCAGCGTGATGGGGACCGCCAATCAGCCCCAGCATTTT. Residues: CSVMGTANQPQHF.